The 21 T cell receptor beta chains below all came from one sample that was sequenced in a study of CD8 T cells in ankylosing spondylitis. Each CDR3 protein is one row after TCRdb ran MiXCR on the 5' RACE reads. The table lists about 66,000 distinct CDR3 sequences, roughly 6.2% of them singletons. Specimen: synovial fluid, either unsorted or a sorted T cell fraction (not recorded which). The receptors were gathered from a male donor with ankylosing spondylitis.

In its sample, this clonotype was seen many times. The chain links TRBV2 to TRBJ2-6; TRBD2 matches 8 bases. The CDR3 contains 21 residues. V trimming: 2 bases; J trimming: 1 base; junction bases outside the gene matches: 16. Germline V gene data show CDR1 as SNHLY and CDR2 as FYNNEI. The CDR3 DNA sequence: TGTGCCAGCAGTGAACGGGGAAACCTACTAGCGGTACCTTCTGGGGCCAACGTCCTGACTTTC. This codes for CASSERGNLLAVPSGANVLTF.

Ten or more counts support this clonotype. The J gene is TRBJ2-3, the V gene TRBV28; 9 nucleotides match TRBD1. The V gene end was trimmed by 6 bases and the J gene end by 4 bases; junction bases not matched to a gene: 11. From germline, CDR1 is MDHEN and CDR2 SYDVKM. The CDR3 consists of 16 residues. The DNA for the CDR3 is TGTGCCAGCAGCCACGCCGGACAGGGGCCGGCAGATACGCAGTATTTT. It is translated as CASSHAGQGPADTQYF.

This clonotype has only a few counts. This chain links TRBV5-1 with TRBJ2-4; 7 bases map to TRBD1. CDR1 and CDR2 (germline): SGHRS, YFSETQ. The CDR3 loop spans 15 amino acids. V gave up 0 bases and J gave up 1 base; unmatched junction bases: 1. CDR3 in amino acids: CASSLEDRAKNIQYF. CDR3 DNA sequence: TGCGCCAGCAGCTTGGAGGACAGGGCCAAAAACATTCAGTACTTC.

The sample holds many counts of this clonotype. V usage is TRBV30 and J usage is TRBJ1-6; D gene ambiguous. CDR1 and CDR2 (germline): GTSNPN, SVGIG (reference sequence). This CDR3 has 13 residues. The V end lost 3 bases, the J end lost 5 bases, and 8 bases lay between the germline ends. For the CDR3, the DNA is TGTGCCTGGAGGACGGCCGATAATTCACCCCTCCACTTT. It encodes CAWRTADNSPLHF.

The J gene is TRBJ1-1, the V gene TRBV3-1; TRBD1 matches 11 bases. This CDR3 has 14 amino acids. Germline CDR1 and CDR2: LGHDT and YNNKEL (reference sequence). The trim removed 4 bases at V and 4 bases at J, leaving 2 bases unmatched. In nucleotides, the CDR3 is TGTGCCAGCAGCCTGGACAGGGGGCTCACTGAAGCTTTCTTT. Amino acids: CASSLDRGLTEAFF.

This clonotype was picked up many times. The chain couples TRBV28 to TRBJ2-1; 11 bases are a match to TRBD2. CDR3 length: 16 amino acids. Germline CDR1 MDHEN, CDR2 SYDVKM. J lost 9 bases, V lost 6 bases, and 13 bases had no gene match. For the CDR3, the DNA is TGTGCCAGCAGGGATCTTACTAGCGGGAGAGGGGTTGAGCAGTTCTTC. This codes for CASRDLTSGRGVEQFF. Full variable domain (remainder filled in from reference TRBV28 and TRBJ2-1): DVKVTQSSRYLVKRTGEKVFLECVQDMDHENMFWYRQDPGLGLRLIYFSYDVKMKEKGDIPEGYSVSREKKERFSLILESASTNQTSMYLCASRDLTSGRGVEQFFGPGTRLTVL.

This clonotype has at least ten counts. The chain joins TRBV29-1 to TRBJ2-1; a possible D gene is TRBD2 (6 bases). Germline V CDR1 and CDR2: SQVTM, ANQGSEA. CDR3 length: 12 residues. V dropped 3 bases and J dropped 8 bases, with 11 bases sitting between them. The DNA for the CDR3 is TGCAGCGTTGACCCGGGGGTCCATGAGCAGTTCTTC. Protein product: CSVDPGVHEQFF.

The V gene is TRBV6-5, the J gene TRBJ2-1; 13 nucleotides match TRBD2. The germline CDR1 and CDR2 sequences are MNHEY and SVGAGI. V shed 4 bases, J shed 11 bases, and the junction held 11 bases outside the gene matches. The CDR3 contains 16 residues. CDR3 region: CASSSGLAGRFVQQFF. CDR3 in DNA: TGTGCCAGCAGTTCGGGACTAGCGGGGAGGTTCGTCCAGCAGTTCTTC.

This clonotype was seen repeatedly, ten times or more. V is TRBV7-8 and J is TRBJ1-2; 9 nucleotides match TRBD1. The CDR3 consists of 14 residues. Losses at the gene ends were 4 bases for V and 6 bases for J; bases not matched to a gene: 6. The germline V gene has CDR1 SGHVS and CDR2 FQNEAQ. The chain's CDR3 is CASSSRGQGDGYTF. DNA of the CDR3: TGTGCCAGCAGCTCACGGGGACAGGGAGATGGCTACACCTTC.

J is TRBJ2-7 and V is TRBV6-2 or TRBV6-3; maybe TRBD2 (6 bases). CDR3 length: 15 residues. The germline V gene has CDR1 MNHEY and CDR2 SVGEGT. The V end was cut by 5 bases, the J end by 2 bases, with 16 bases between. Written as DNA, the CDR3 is TGTGCCAGCAGTCACGCCGGGAGACGGGCCTACGAGCAGTACTTC. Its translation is CASSHAGRRAYEQYF.

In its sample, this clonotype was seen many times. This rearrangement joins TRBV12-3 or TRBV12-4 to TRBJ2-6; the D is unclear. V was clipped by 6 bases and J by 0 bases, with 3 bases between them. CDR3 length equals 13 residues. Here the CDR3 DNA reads TGTGCCAGCAGACCCTCTGGGGCCAACGTCCTGACTTTC. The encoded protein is CASRPSGANVLTF.

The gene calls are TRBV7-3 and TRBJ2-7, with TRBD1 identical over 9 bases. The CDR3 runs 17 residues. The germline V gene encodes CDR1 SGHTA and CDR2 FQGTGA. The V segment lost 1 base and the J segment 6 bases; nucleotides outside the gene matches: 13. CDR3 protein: CASSLMRVGQGRPEQYF. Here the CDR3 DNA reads TGTGCCAGCAGCTTAATGCGGGTTGGACAGGGGCGTCCCGAGCAGTACTTC. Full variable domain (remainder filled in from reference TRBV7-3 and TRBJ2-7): GAGVSQTPSNKVTEKGKYVELRCDPISGHTALYWYRQSLGQGPEFLIYFQGTGAADDSGLPNDRFFAVRPEGSVSTLKIQRTERGDSAVYLCASSLMRVGQGRPEQYFGPGTRLTVT.

CDR3 in DNA: TGTGCCAGTACCTCATTCAGCGGGAGGACAGATACGCAGTATTTT. It translates to CASTSFSGRTDTQYF. The chain joins TRBV19 to TRBJ2-3, with 9 bases identical to TRBD2. Germline V CDR1 and CDR2: LNHDA, SQIVND (reference sequence). The CDR3 totals 15 residues. V dropped 7 bases and J dropped 3; count of bases not matched to a gene: 8.

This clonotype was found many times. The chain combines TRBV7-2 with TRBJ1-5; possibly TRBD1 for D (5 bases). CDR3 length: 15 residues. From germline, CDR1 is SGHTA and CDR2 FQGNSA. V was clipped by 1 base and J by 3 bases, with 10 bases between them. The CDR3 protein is CASSLESGSNQPQHF. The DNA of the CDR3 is TGTGCCAGCAGCTTAGAATCAGGGTCCAATCAGCCCCAGCATTTT.

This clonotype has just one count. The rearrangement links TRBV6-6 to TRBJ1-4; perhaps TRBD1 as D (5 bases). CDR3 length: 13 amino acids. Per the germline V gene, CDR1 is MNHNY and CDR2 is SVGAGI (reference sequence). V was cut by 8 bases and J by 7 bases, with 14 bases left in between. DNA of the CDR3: TGTGCCAGCGGGGGGAATATAGGTGAAAAACTGTTTTTT. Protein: CASGGNIGEKLFF.

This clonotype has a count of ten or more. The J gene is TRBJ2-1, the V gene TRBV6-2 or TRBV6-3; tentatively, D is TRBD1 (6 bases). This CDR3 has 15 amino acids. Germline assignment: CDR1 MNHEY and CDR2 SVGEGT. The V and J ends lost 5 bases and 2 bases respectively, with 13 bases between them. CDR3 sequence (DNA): TGTGCCAGCAGTCCCGGACAGAACGCCTACAATGAGCAGTTCTTC. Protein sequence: CASSPGQNAYNEQFF.

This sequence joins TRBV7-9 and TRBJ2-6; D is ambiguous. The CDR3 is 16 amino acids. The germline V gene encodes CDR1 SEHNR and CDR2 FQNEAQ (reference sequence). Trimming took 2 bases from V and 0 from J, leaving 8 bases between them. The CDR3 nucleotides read TGTGCCAGCAGCTTATTCCCTAGCTCTGGGGCCAACGTCCTGACTTTC. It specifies CASSLFPSSGANVLTF.

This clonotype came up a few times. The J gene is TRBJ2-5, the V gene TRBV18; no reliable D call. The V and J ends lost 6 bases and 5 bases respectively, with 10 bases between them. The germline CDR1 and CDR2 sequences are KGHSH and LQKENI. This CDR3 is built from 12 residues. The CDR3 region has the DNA TGTGCCAGCTCGTGGGCCGGTGAGACCCAGTACTTC. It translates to CASSWAGETQYF.

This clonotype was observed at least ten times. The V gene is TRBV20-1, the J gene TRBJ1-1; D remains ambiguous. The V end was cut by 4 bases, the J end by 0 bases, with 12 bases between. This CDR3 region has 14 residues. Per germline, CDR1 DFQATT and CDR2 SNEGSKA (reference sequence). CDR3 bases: TGCAGTGCTACATCGGACGGACTGAACACTGAAGCTTTCTTT. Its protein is CSATSDGLNTEAFF.

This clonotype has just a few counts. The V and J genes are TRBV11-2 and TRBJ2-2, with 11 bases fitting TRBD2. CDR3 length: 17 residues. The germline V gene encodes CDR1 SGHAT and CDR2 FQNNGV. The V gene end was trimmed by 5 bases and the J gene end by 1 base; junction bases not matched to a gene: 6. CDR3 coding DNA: TGTGCCAGCAGCCAAATAGCGGGAGGGAAGAACACCGGGGAGCTGTTTTTT. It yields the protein CASSQIAGGKNTGELFF.

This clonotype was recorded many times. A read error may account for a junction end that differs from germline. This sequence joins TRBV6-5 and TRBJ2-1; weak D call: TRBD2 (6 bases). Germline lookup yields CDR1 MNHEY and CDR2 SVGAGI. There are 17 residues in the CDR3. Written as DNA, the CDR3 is TGTGCCATCAGTTACTCGGGCGGTAGCGGAGTTTTTAATGAGCAGTTCTTC. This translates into CAISYSGGSGVFNEQFF.